These 15 T cell receptor beta chains originate from one sample sequenced in a study of T cells in Graves' hyperthyroidism and ophthalmopathy. TCR beta CDR3 sequences were amplified from RNA transcripts. In the first-round RT-PCR of the TCR CDR3, the HTBI primer set was used. MiXCR was run by TCRdb on the multiplex PCR reads, yielding one entry per CDR3 protein. The profile covers about 740,000 distinct CDR3 sequences, with less than 15% appearing a single time and roughly 10% taken by the ten largest. Input material: blood. Receptors originate from a woman aged 18-30 years with Graves' hyperthyroidism.

This clonotype was picked up a small number of times. A junction boundary mismatches the germline segment, possibly from a read error. The genes are TRBV9 and TRBJ1-5; 7 nucleotides agree with TRBD1. Germline CDR1 SGDLS, CDR2 YYNGEE. This CDR3 comprises 14 residues. CDR3 coding DNA: TGTGCCAGCGGCGTAGGGGACAGACTTCAGCCCCAGCATTTT. It is translated as CASGVGDRLQPQHF.

There are a few counts of this clonotype. V gene TRBV9 combines with J gene TRBJ1-2; D remains unclear. Germline loops: CDR1 SGDLS, CDR2 YYNGEE. The CDR3 extends over 14 amino acids. V was pared by 4 bases and J by 0 bases, with 10 bases between. The CDR3 nucleotides read TGTGCCAGCAGCCCTCTTGGGGCTAACTATGGCTACACCTTC. Encoded protein: CASSPLGANYGYTF.

There are many counts of this clonotype. This chain joins TRBV18 and TRBJ2-1, with 12 positions matching TRBD2. Germline loops: CDR1 KGHSH, CDR2 LQKENI. The CDR3 contains 14 residues. V trimming: 8 bases; J trimming: 8 bases; junction bases outside the gene matches: 7. CDR3 sequence (DNA): TGTGCCAGCCAACGACTAGCGGGAGACCATGAGCAGTTCTTC. Translation: CASQRLAGDHEQFF.

This rearrangement joins TRBV7-2 to TRBJ2-7, with 8 positions matching TRBD1. The CDR3 length is 13 residues. Germline CDR1 SGHTA, CDR2 FQGNSA. J lost 7 bases, V lost 5 bases, and 7 bases had no gene match. This chain's CDR3 is CASSEDRALEQYF. CDR3 sequence (DNA): TGTGCCAGCAGCGAGGACAGGGCGTTGGAGCAGTACTTC.

This chain links TRBV6-5 with TRBJ1-1; possibly TRBD1 for D (6 bases). Trimming removed 0 bases from V and 5 bases from J, with 10 bases in between. Germline values: CDR1 MNHEY, CDR2 SVGAGI. CDR3 size: 14 residues. The CDR3 region has the DNA TGTGCCAGCAGTTACTCTCCGGGGGCGACTGAAGCTTTCTTT. Translating gives CASSYSPGATEAFF.

V and J are TRBV12-3 or TRBV12-4 and TRBJ1-4; no reliable D call. CDR3 length: 13 amino acids. Deletions cut 3 bases from V and 15 bases from J, with 17 bases between. The CDR3 protein is CASSFREGSLMFF. The CDR3 region has the DNA TGTGCCAGCAGTTTTAGAGAGGGTTCTCTTATGTTTTTT.

As to this clonotype: Without the conserved terminal phenylalanine or tryptophan, this CDR3 likely stems from a read error. The genes are TRBV7-9 and TRBJ1-2; 7 bases agree with TRBD1. The CDR3 extends over 16 amino acids. V gave up 5 bases and J gave up 6 bases; unmatched junction bases: 15. Germline V gene data show CDR1 as SEHNR and CDR2 as FQNEAQ (reference sequence). The CDR3 protein is CASSAGPGKGADGYTS. The CDR3 DNA reads as TGTGCCAGCAGCGCTGGCCCCGGCAAGGGGGCAGATGGCTACACCTCC.

V and J are TRBV20-1 and TRBJ2-7; perhaps TRBD2 as D (6 bases). Germline CDR1 reads DFQATT; CDR2 reads SNEGSKA (reference sequence). This CDR3 spans 13 amino acids. The V and J ends lost 3 bases and 5 bases respectively, with 14 bases between them. CDR3 in DNA: TGCAGTGCTAGGGCCGGGAGTCGCGACGAGCAGTACTTC. Protein sequence: CSARAGSRDEQYF.

This clonotype was found a few times. The chain employs TRBV30 and TRBJ2-1; D not certain. This CDR3 spans 14 amino acids. Germline V gene data show CDR1 as GTSNPN and CDR2 as SVGIG (reference sequence). Trimming pared 3 bases from V and 5 bases from J, leaving 14 bases between. CDR3 sequence reads: CAWRRKDTNNEQFF. As DNA, the CDR3 is TGTGCCTGGAGAAGGAAAGATACTAACAATGAGCAGTTCTTC.

The chain carries TRBV28 and TRBJ2-5; possible D gene TRBD2, 6 bases. V dropped 10 bases and J dropped 5 bases, with 17 bases sitting between them. The CDR3 has 13 residues. CDR1 is MDHEN and CDR2 is SYDVKM in the germline V gene. The CDR3 coding sequence is TGTGCCAACGCGGAGGGCGTCGGGGAGACCCAGTACTTC. It encodes CANAEGVGETQYF.

V gene TRBV7-8 combines with J gene TRBJ1-2; no reliable D call. From germline, CDR1 is SGHVS and CDR2 FQNEAQ. Trimming removed 8 bases from V and 2 bases from J, with 12 bases in between. The CDR3 covers 13 residues. The CDR3 spells CASATTANYGYTF. The CDR3 nucleotides are TGTGCCAGCGCCACGACGGCCAACTATGGCTACACCTTC.

A remark on this clonotype: This clone may be a read error of a much larger clone one base away. The chain is built from TRBV29-1 and TRBJ2-1, with 14 bases matching TRBD2. The better agreement between TRBJ2-7 and the DNA end casts doubt on the J call. CDR3 length equals 14 residues. The germline V gene has CDR1 SQVTM and CDR2 ANQGSEA. Written as DNA, the CDR3 is TGCAGCGTGAAGGGACTAGCGGGGGACAATGAGCAGTACTTC. This codes for CSVKGLAGDNEQYF.

This clonotype has at least ten counts. This chain connects TRBV20-1 to TRBJ2-7, with 13 bases matching TRBD2. Germline trimming cut 0 bases from V and 7 bases from J; bases unmatched to any gene: 12. The germline CDR1 and CDR2 sequences are DFQATT and SNEGSKA (reference sequence). The CDR3 loop spans 17 amino acids. The CDR3 nucleotides are TGCAGTGCTAGAGAACTAGCGGGAGGGAACAGGTATTGGGAGCAGTACTTC. Residues: CSARELAGGNRYWEQYF.

This clonotype was detected a few times. The chain recombines TRBV9 with TRBJ2-5; 10 bases are shared with TRBD2. Trimming cost V 0 bases and J 5 bases; bases outside gene matches: 4. Germline lookup yields CDR1 SGDLS and CDR2 YYNGEE. The CDR3 loop spans 15 amino acids. The CDR3 region has the DNA TGTGCCAGCAGCGTAGAGGCTAGCGGGAGTGAGACCCAGTACTTC. Residues: CASSVEASGSETQYF.

The V gene is TRBV18, the J gene TRBJ2-1; TRBD2 aligns across 8 bases. With 3 bases clipped from V and 6 bases from J, the junction kept 7 bases outside the gene matches. Germline V gives CDR1 KGHSH, CDR2 LQKENI. The length of the CDR3 is 15 residues. The CDR3 nucleotides are TGTGCCAGCTCACCGGAAGCGGGAGCCCTCAATGAGCAGTTCTTC. Translation gives CASSPEAGALNEQFF.